This T cell receptor (beta chain) was retrieved from a study of T cell repertoires in cytomegalovirus infection. Study background: HLA-B-restricted CMV epitopes that are well studied, plus recently identified HLA-C-restricted ones, were used by the study. It can be stated that public TCR beta signatures indicated CMV infection as well as a matching HLA type.

Comment on this clonotype: Its antigen is not identified. At one end, the junction sequence differs from germline, possibly due to a read error.

Germline values: CDR1 MNHEY, CDR2 SMNVEV (reference sequence). This CDR3 is 14 amino acids long. Notes on the study in general: Dominant in the ex vivo response were TCR beta clonotypes restricted by HLA-C and specific for CMV. Carriers of CMV plus the relevant HLA were identified by cumulative public TCR beta family frequency.

TCRdb re-called the reads with MiXCR, one entry per CDR3 protein. The sample consists of 230,000 or so distinct CDR3 sequences, 30% to 45% of them appearing once. Sequenced material: CD8+ T cells from cultured PBMCs, taken from culture after CMV antigen stimulation. The clonotype originates from a human donor in good health (CMV status not recorded). Some clones in this sample may be carry-over from other donors' samples. The J gene is TRBJ2-7, the V gene TRBV27; 9 nucleotides line up with TRBD1. CDR3 in amino acids: CTSRGGQGFYEQYF. The CDR3 region has the DNA TGTACCAGCAGGGGGGGACAGGGTTTCTACGAGCAGTACTTC.